These T cell receptor beta chains were read from a single sample in a study of technical replicates of blood from several donors. Here immunoSEQ multiplex PCR was the method, and the copy in TCRdb shows in-frame clones only, minus some. The sample contains tens of thousands of clones, approximately 94% of which appear only once. The sequenced sample consisted of T cells isolated from PBMCs. The source of these receptors is a human donor in good health. CDR3s include the opening cysteine and the closing phenylalanine or tryptophan. Fields, in order: CDR3 protein, J gene, CDR3 length, V gene.

CASSDSVRNEQFF | TRBJ2-1 | 13 | TRBV6-4
CASSPIYLYNEQFF | TRBJ2-1 | 14 | TRBV5-6
CASSPQGETQYF | TRBJ2-5 | 12 | TRBV7-9
CASSFGISYEQYF | TRBJ2-7 | 13 | TRBV5-6
CASSVGGGLNTEAFF | TRBJ1-1 | 15 | TRBV9
CASSLGRRGFTEAFF | TRBJ1-1 | 15 | TRBV7-8
CASSVVLGLAGGNPGYEQYF | TRBJ2-7 | 20 | TRBV28
CASSVQEETQYF | TRBJ2-5 | 12 | TRBV9
CASSQDGGSADTQYF | TRBJ2-3 | 15 | TRBV4-3
CASSSMGQGTNYGYTF | TRBJ1-2 | 16 | TRBV6-5
CASSSQTDYEQYF | TRBJ2-7 | 13 | TRBV28
CAWSVAGISDEQFF | TRBJ2-1 | 14 | TRBV30
CASSPQGHSETQYF | TRBJ2-5 | 14 | TRBV18
CAISSRVNEQFF | TRBJ2-1 | 12 | TRBV10-3
CSVGRTGVSGETQYF | TRBJ2-5 | 15 | TRBV29-1
CATWQGMNTEAFF | TRBJ1-1 | 13 | TRBV6-5
CAWENYRGEGKHF | TRBJ1-5 | 13 | TRBV30
CASSFIQGQETQYF | TRBJ2-5 | 14 | TRBV7-8
CASTDRVGYGYTF | TRBJ1-2 | 13 | TRBV19
CASSPTTGANVLTF | TRBJ2-6 | 14 | TRBV5-4
CASTPGRGRSYEQYF | TRBJ2-7 | 15 | TRBV7-8
CASSFRQPNQPQHF | TRBJ1-5 | 14 | TRBV27
CAWSVNRNTEAFF | TRBJ1-1 | 13 | TRBV30
CASRTGGTTGNTIYF | TRBJ1-3 | 15 | TRBV6-5
CASSLLWGLKETQYF | TRBJ2-5 | 15 | TRBV5-8
CASSVGDNRPLDTQYF | TRBJ2-3 | 16 | TRBV9
CDTGERQGNSYEQYF | TRBJ2-7 | 15 | TRBV5-1
CASSSMTGGVYNEQFF | TRBJ2-1 | 16 | TRBV27
CASSSNLADRADTQYF | TRBJ2-3 | 16 | TRBV7-8
CAWSVSAGGTEAFF | TRBJ1-1 | 14 | TRBV30
CASTLLGLAGGRNEQFF | TRBJ2-1 | 17 | TRBV19
CASSPPTGIATNEKLFF | TRBJ1-4 | 17 | TRBV18
CASSLYQGAREQYF | TRBJ2-7 | 14 | TRBV11-3
CASSLVGGDRQLFF | TRBJ1-4 | 14 | TRBV28
CASSLLGAPGEQYF | TRBJ2-7 | 14 | TRBV25-1
CASSVRGSVAFF | TRBJ1-1 | 12 | TRBV18
CASRRTANYEQYF | TRBJ2-7 | 13 | TRBV6-5
CASSPTQTGWGTEAFF | TRBJ1-1 | 16 | TRBV5-1
CAWSDPGIHYGYTF | TRBJ1-2 | 14 | TRBV30
CASVTGDGETQYF | TRBJ2-5 | 13 | TRBV2
CASTRQGASNQPQHF | TRBJ1-5 | 15 | TRBV19
CASSLLSREGRELFF | TRBJ2-2 | 15 | TRBV7-9
CASRSPGHHTGELFF | TRBJ2-2 | 15 | TRBV5-8
CASRTDRGPYEQYF | TRBJ2-7 | 14 | TRBV28
CASSLGGGVNIQYF | TRBJ2-4 | 14 | TRBV2
CASSPLGGKGETQYF | TRBJ2-5 | 15 | TRBV5-4
CASRETRTGSNTEAFF | TRBJ1-1 | 16 | TRBV7-9
CASSQGRRNQETQYF | TRBJ2-5 | 15 | TRBV5-6
CASSYYRTGNTIYF | TRBJ1-3 | 14 | TRBV6-5
CASSIAGDRYEQYF | TRBJ2-7 | 14 | TRBV19
CASSQSKDRDAFF | TRBJ1-1 | 13 | TRBV5-4
CAWRAQGNIQYF | TRBJ2-4 | 12 | TRBV30
CASRNVRGNTEAFF | TRBJ1-1 | 14 | TRBV5-5
CAWNLHPSDRGAEQYF | TRBJ2-7 | 16 | TRBV30
CASSFSGPFYEQYF | TRBJ2-7 | 14 | TRBV28